Listed below are T cell receptor beta chains from one sample, sequenced in a study of T-cell memory formation after mild COVID-19. TCRdb recomputed calls from the 5' RACE reads with MiXCR, one row per CDR3 protein. The table lists fewer than 250,000 distinct CDR3 sequences, roughly 14% of them singletons. Sequencing was carried out using PBMCs or a T cell subset sorted from them (not recorded which). Receptors originate from an adult woman who had mild COVID-19 (a few samples of this study predate the infection). Cell type and time point are not known. Each CDR3 is given with its conserved first and last residue. Fields, in order: D gene, V gene, clone size, J gene, CDR3 protein, CDR3 DNA. A D gene is named only where the DNA matches it firmly. A row's size may be missing; if present it is once, few, many or a size class.

>TRBD2|TRBV12-3/TRBV12-4|many|TRBJ2-6
CASSLAASSGGSSGANVLTF
TGTGCCAGCAGTTTAGCGGCGTCTAGCGGGGGGTCTTCTGGGGCCAACGTCCTGACTTTC
>-|TRBV15|few|TRBJ2-5
CATSRDRQVAVTQYF
TGTGCCACCAGCAGAGATCGGCAGGTAGCGGTTACCCAGTACTTC
>-|TRBV20-1|-|TRBJ1-1
CSASDWAAVSTEAFF
TGCAGTGCTAGTGATTGGGCAGCAGTGAGCACTGAAGCTTTCTTT
>TRBD2|TRBV20-1|-|TRBJ2-3
CSARVTSGRSDTQYF
TGCAGTGCTAGAGTAACTAGCGGGAGGTCCGATACGCAGTATTTT
>-|TRBV20-1|few|TRBJ1-1
CSAAGTRPEAFF
TGCAGTGCCGCCGGGACCCGGCCTGAAGCTTTCTTT
>-|TRBV6-5|-|TRBJ1-2
CASRPGQSGYTF
TGTGCCAGCAGGCCTGGACAGAGTGGCTACACCTTC
>-|TRBV18|-|TRBJ1-5
CASSPRDILGISNQPQHF
TGTGCCAGCTCACCAAGGGACATATTAGGAATTAGCAATCAGCCCCAGCATTTT
>-|TRBV12-3/TRBV12-4|many|TRBJ2-7
CASTLGGGSYEQYF
TGTGCCAGCACTCTTGGAGGGGGCTCCTACGAGCAGTACTTC
>-|TRBV5-1|-|TRBJ2-1
CASSSARGGEQFF
TGCGCCAGCAGCTCCGCCAGGGGAGGTGAGCAGTTCTTC
>-|TRBV24-1|few|TRBJ2-7
CATSDWTATSIYEQYF
TGTGCCACCAGTGACTGGACAGCCACCTCAATCTACGAGCAGTACTTC
>TRBD2|TRBV15|-|TRBJ2-7
CATSRDLAGGTYEQYF
TGTGCCACCAGCAGGGACTTAGCGGGAGGTACTTACGAGCAGTACTTC
>TRBD1|TRBV24-1|-|TRBJ2-3
CATSDLQGGDGTQYF
TGTGCCACCAGTGATTTGCAAGGGGGCGATGGTACGCAGTATTTT
>-|TRBV11-3|-|TRBJ2-2
CASSHGQGNTGELFF
TGTGCCAGCAGCCACGGGCAGGGGAACACCGGGGAGCTGTTTTTT
>-|TRBV6-6|few|TRBJ1-1
CASSLARAGAYEAFF
TGTGCCAGCAGTCTGGCCCGTGCAGGGGCCTATGAAGCTTTCTTT
>-|TRBV12-3/TRBV12-4|few|TRBJ2-3
CASSFSVGTDTQYF
TGTGCCAGCAGTTTTTCGGTAGGCACAGATACGCAGTATTTT
>TRBD2|TRBV4-1|few|TRBJ2-1
CASSQFTPSGGAISYNEQFF
TGCGCCAGCAGCCAATTTACGCCTAGCGGGGGGGCTATCTCCTACAATGAGCAGTTCTTC
>-|TRBV20-1|-|TRBJ2-3
CSARAFSTDTQYF
TGCAGTGCTCGCGCCTTCAGCACAGATACGCAGTATTTT
>TRBD2|TRBV29-1|-|TRBJ2-1
CSVKIDSLAVPNEQFF
TGCAGCGTTAAGATTGATTCACTAGCGGTGCCCAATGAGCAGTTCTTC
>TRBD1|TRBV3-1|many|TRBJ2-3
CASSRTGSTDTQYF
TGTGCCAGCAGCCGGACAGGCTCCACAGATACGCAGTATTTT
>TRBD2|TRBV5-4|-|TRBJ2-7
CASSASGGRGYEQYF
TGTGCCAGCAGCGCGAGCGGGGGTAGGGGCTACGAGCAGTACTTC
>-|TRBV7-3|-|TRBJ2-3
CASSLGTFTDTQYF
TGTGCCAGCAGCTTAGGGACCTTCACAGATACGCAGTATTTT
>-|TRBV9|many|TRBJ2-2
CASSVDTGELFF
TGTGCCAGCAGCGTAGACACCGGGGAGCTGTTTTTT
>TRBD1|TRBV5-6|-|TRBJ2-3
CASSWARQGGDTQYF
TGTGCCAGCAGCTGGGCCCGACAGGGTGGGGATACGCAGTATTTT
>TRBD2|TRBV9|many|TRBJ2-3
CASSKGLAGYTDTQYF
TGTGCCAGCAGCAAAGGACTAGCGGGATACACAGATACGCAGTATTTT
>TRBD1|TRBV7-7|-|TRBJ1-5
CSSSLDRDQPQHF
TGTTCCAGCAGCTTGGACAGGGATCAGCCCCAGCATTTT
>-|TRBV12-3/TRBV12-4|few|TRBJ2-2
CASSLTGSTGELFF
TGTGCCAGCAGTCTAACAGGGAGCACCGGGGAGCTGTTTTTT
>-|TRBV4-3|many|TRBJ2-4
CASSQERVLAKNIQYF
TGCGCCAGCAGCCAAGAACGGGTACTAGCCAAAAACATTCAGTACTTC
>TRBD1|TRBV7-9|few|TRBJ2-1
CASSNGQGSGMGYNEQFF
TGTGCCAGCAGCAATGGACAGGGTTCGGGTATGGGCTACAATGAGCAGTTCTTC
>-|TRBV7-8|-|TRBJ1-5
CASSSSSYQPQHF
TGTGCCAGCAGCTCCAGCTCCTATCAGCCCCAGCATTTT
>-|TRBV15|few|TRBJ1-5
CATSSSRYPLGNNQPQHF
TGTGCCACCAGCAGCTCCAGGTATCCTCTAGGCAACAATCAGCCCCAGCATTTT
>-|TRBV7-9|-|TRBJ2-1
CAGSAYNEQFF
TGTGCCGGATCCGCTTACAATGAGCAGTTCTTC
>-|TRBV3-1|-|TRBJ1-2
CASSLTGPYGYTF
TGTGCCAGCAGCCTCACAGGTCCCTATGGCTACACCTTC
>-|TRBV18|-|TRBJ1-2
CASSQSGTFEPETTF
TGTGCCAGCTCACAGTCGGGCACCTTTGAGCCAGAAACCACCTTC
>TRBD1|TRBV7-6|-|TRBJ2-1
CASSHGQGRDEQFF
TGTGCCAGCAGCCATGGACAGGGTCGAGATGAGCAGTTCTTC
>TRBD1|TRBV24-1|-|TRBJ1-5
CATSDGVTGASNQPQHF
TGTGCCACCAGTGATGGTGTTACAGGGGCAAGCAATCAGCCCCAGCATTTT
>TRBD1|TRBV25-1|few|TRBJ1-2
CASSSQGAGGYTF
TGTGCCAGCAGTTCACAGGGGGCTGGTGGCTACACCTTC
>TRBD1|TRBV11-2|-|TRBJ2-1
CASSSIQRTGEQFF
TGTGCCAGCAGCTCCATCCAGCGGACAGGAGAGCAGTTCTTC
>-|TRBV20-1|-|TRBJ2-3
CSAGGGASTDTQYF
TGCAGTGCTGGTGGCGGGGCTAGCACAGATACGCAGTATTTT
>-|TRBV19|-|TRBJ1-2
CASRSRANYGYTF
TGTGCCAGCCGCTCGCGGGCTAACTATGGCTACACCTTC
>-|TRBV5-1|few|TRBJ2-6
CASSLGPSVANVLTF
TGCGCCAGCAGCTTGGGACCGTCAGTGGCCAACGTCCTGACTTTC
>TRBD1|TRBV7-9|-|TRBJ2-7
CASSTLTGTYEQYF
TGTGCCAGCAGCACCCTGACAGGGACCTACGAGCAGTACTTC